What follows is one T cell receptor beta chain and its context. What it recognizes is unknown. This sample is part of a study of Tregs in tolerant kidney transplant recipients. The nonmyeloablative bone marrow transplants came from related graft donors, with transient mixed chimerism. Thawed PBMCs were FACS-sorted into unstimulated CD4+CD25+CD127- regulatory T cells, CD4+CD25- non-regulatory cells, CD4 and CD8 cells. Study-wide results and caveats: Donor-specific Treg expansion exceeded global Treg expansion in tolerant patients, suggesting antigen drive. For some patients, primers changed over time, blocking nucleotide-level comparison.

Libraries were prepared by immunoSEQ multiplex PCR; TCRdb keeps only in-frame clonotypes and omits some of them. The sample has 81,000 or so clones, 75% to 95% seen once. This CDR3 contains 15 residues. The V end lost 3 bases, the J end lost 3 bases, and 15 bases lay between the germline ends. Germline V gene lookup returns CDR1 SGHNT and CDR2 YENEEA. This chain connects TRBV11-3 to TRBJ2-7; tentative D call: TRBD2 (7 bases). The sequence derives from a human patient who received a combined kidney and bone marrow transplant. A share of the T cells may be of graft donor origin. The material was CD4+ T cells from blood (PBMCs), obtained 24 months after the transplant. The CDR3 sequence is CASSLGGAGHYEQYF. The CDR3 bases are TGTGCCAGCAGCTTGGGGGGGGCGGGACACTACGAGCAGTACTTC.